Listed here are 8 T cell receptor beta chains from one sample, sequenced in a study of cytomegalovirus exposure and HLA in healthy donors. Both 60 Vbeta primers and 13 Jbeta primers went into the PCR. Generated by immunoSEQ multiplex PCR, the TCRdb table keeps only in-frame clones and is missing some. This table has 75,000 to 90,000 clones, around 70% appearing once. Sequencing used PBMCs. The receptor source for this set is a woman between 35 and 50 years old in good health and CMV-seropositive.

The V and J genes are TRBV30 and TRBJ2-1; D not certain. V was shortened by 8 bases and J by 7 bases, with 12 bases between the two germline ends. This CDR3 has 11 residues. Germline V CDR1 and CDR2: GTSNPN, SVGIG (reference sequence). CDR3: CAGAGTNEQFF. CDR3 DNA sequence: TGTGCCGGAGCTGGTACTAATGAGCAGTTCTTC.

The sample holds one count of this clone. The chain links TRBV25-1 to TRBJ2-1; 7 nucleotides line up with TRBD1. The germline V gene encodes CDR1 MGHDK and CDR2 SYGVNS. The CDR3 has 13 residues. V lost 4 bases to trimming and J lost 10 bases; unmatched junction nucleotides: 7. The CDR3 region has the DNA TGTGCCAGCAGTGTGACAGGGATACGCGAGCAGTTCTTC. Translating gives CASSVTGIREQFF.

The chain has TRBV19 and TRBJ2-7; no clear D. Germline V gives CDR1 LNHDA, CDR2 SQIVND (reference sequence). This CDR3 contains 16 residues. V gave up 1 base and J gave up 3 bases, with 16 bases separating them. The CDR3 coding sequence is TGTGCCAGTAGTATAGTCGCAGGCCCGGTCGTCTACGAGCAGTACTTC. Its protein product is CASSIVAGPVVYEQYF.

This clone was counted once. The chain uses TRBV14 and TRBJ2-3, with a possible D match to TRBD2 (6 bases). The CDR3 is 17 residues long. The V end was cut by 0 bases, the J end by 2 bases, with 15 bases between. CDR1 is SGHDN, CDR2 FVKESK, per germline. The CDR3 loop is CASSQDLGRGPTDTQYF. CDR3 DNA: TGTGCCAGCAGCCAAGATCTGGGGCGGGGACCCACAGATACGCAGTATTTT.

This clone was observed once. The same CDR3 is also encoded by other DNA sequences in this sample. The V call is TRBV18, the J call TRBJ1-3; a possible D gene is TRBD1 (5 bases). Looked up from germline, CDR1 is KGHSH and CDR2 is LQKENI. The V gene lost 3 bases and the J gene lost 1 base, with 7 bases spanning the gap. The CDR3 spans 14 residues. The chain's CDR3 is CASSPQGSGNTIYF. CDR3 sequence (DNA): TGTGCCAGCTCACCGCAGGGATCTGGAAACACCATATATTTT.

The rearrangement joins TRBV13 to TRBJ1-2; 7 bases align to TRBD1. Germline V gene data show CDR1 as PRHDT and CDR2 as FYEKMQ (reference sequence). The CDR3 runs to 16 residues. With V trimmed by 5 bases and J by 8 bases, 17 bases remained unmatched. The CDR3 here is CASSARQNRGFGGYTF. The CDR3 coding sequence is TGTGCCAGCAGCGCACGTCAGAACAGGGGTTTTGGAGGCTACACCTTC.

The chain uses TRBV25-1 and TRBJ2-1, with 9 bases matching TRBD1. Trimming at V came to 5 bases and at J to 7 bases, leaving 15 bases not matched to a gene. This CDR3 has 17 amino acids. The V gene's germline CDR1 is MGHDK and CDR2 SYGVNS. The CDR3 DNA is TGTGCCAGCAGTAGATCGTTAGCCGGGACAGGGTCAAATGAGCAGTTCTTC. This encodes CASSRSLAGTGSNEQFF.

The chain recombines TRBV5-1 with TRBJ1-6, with unresolved D. Germline CDR1 is SGHRS and CDR2 is YFSETQ. The germline V and J ends were trimmed by 0 bases and 8 bases, with 6 bases remaining between them. CDR3 size: 13 residues. CDR3: CASSLVSYSPLHF. CDR3 nucleotide sequence: TGCGCCAGCAGCTTGGTGTCATATTCACCCCTCCACTTT.